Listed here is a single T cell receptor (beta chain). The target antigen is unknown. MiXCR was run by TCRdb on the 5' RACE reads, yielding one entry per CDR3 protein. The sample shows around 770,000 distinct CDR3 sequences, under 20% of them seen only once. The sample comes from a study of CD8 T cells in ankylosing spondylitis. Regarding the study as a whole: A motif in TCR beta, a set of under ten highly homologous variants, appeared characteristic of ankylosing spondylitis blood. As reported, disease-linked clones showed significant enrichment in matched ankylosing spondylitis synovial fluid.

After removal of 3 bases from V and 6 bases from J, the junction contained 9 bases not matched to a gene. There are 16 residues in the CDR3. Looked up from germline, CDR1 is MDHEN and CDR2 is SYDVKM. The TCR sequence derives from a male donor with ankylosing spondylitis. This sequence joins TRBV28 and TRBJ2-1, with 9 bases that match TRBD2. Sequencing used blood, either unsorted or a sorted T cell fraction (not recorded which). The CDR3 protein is CASSLGLAGSSNEQFF. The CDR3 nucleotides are TGTGCCAGCAGTTTGGGGCTAGCGGGGAGTTCCAATGAGCAGTTCTTC.